Following are 14 T cell receptor beta chains from one sample sequenced in a study of blood T cell repertoires in COVID-19 (dated by TCRdb to 2020 to 2022). Library preparation employed the immunoSEQ multiplex PCR assay. What TCRdb holds here is the immuneACCESS table cut down to in-frame rearrangements. Part of the clones is not present; checked against another copy, under half of the missing clones reflect an unresolved V gene, and the others are unexplained. A total of 95,000 to 150,000 clones appear in this sample, around nine tenths of them only once. Of the sample, approximately 0.81% is held by the ten largest clones. The sample comprised peripheral blood. The receptors originated from a woman in her fifties or sixties with active or convalescent COVID-19.

The J gene is TRBJ2-3, the V gene TRBV9; perhaps TRBD1 as D (5 bases). This CDR3 contains 15 residues. Germline CDR1 SGDLS, CDR2 YYNGEE. With 4 bases removed from V and 0 bases from J, the gap between germline ends came to 12 bases. The CDR3 coding sequence is TGTGCCAGCAGCCGCCAGGGCGCCAGCACAGATACGCAGTATTTT. Translating gives CASSRQGASTDTQYF. The complete variable domain, with remaining parts taken from reference TRBV9 and TRBJ2-3, reads DSGVTQTPKHLITATGQRVTLRCSPRSGDLSVYWYQQSLDQGLQFLIQYYNGEERAKGNILERFSAQQFPDLHSELNLSSLELGDSALYFCASSRQGASTDTQYFGPGTRLTVL.

This clone was counted a few times. The chain combines TRBV6-5 with TRBJ1-1; D not certain. This CDR3 contains 13 residues. Germline CDR1 is MNHEY and CDR2 is SVGAGI. V lost 7 bases and J lost 4, with 13 bases in between. This CDR3 is CASIHPPGTEAFF. Here the CDR3 DNA reads TGTGCCAGCATTCACCCACCAGGCACTGAAGCTTTCTTT.

Here the CDR3 DNA reads TGTGCCAGCAGTTTAAGAGGGTTTCGATCCAGGAACACTGAAGCTTTCTTT. As protein: CASSLRGFRSRNTEAFF. The chain combines TRBV28 with TRBJ1-1; no definite D call. Germline CDR1 reads MDHEN; CDR2 reads SYDVKM. Trimming took 2 bases from V and 1 from J, leaving 17 bases between them. The CDR3 has 17 residues.

The rearrangement joins TRBV7-2 to TRBJ2-1; the D gene is possibly TRBD2 (7 bases). The length of the CDR3 is 16 residues. Germline lookup yields CDR1 SGHTA and CDR2 FQGNSA. Trimming removed 5 bases from V and 7 bases from J, with 21 bases in between. CDR3 sequence: CASSPVRGRVGNEQFF. The CDR3, as DNA: TGTGCCAGCAGCCCTGTAAGGGGGAGGGTGGGGAATGAGCAGTTCTTC. Full variable domain (remainder filled in from reference TRBV7-2 and TRBJ2-1): GAGVSQSPSNKVTEKGKDVELRCDPISGHTALYWYRQSLGQGLEFLIYFQGNSAPDKSGLPSDRFSAERTGGSVSTLTIQRTQQEDSAVYLCASSPVRGRVGNEQFFGPGTRLTVL.

This chain's CDR3 is CASSPPGQGRREQYF. As DNA, the CDR3 is TGTGCCAGCAGCCCACCGGGACAGGGTCGTCGCGAGCAGTACTTC. This sequence joins TRBV7-2 and TRBJ2-7; 9 bases align to TRBD1. V lost 5 bases and J lost 6; bases outside the gene matches: 11. CDR3 size: 15 residues. Germline V CDR1 and CDR2: SGHTA, FQGNSA.

This chain joins TRBV18 and TRBJ2-7; D may be TRBD2 (5 bases). The CDR3 is 11 amino acids. V gave up 3 bases and J gave up 7 bases, with 7 bases separating them. Germline CDR1 is KGHSH and CDR2 is LQKENI. This CDR3 reads CASSPTREQYF. CDR3 coding DNA: TGTGCCAGCTCACCCACTAGGGAGCAGTACTTC.

The CDR3 nucleotides read TGCGCCAGCAGACCTAGGACTAGCGGGACAGTAGGCCCCGGGATTGCCTACGAGCAGTACTTC. Its protein is CASRPRTSGTVGPGIAYEQYF. This rearrangement joins TRBV5-1 to TRBJ2-7; 12 bases are a match to TRBD2. CDR1 SGHRS and CDR2 YFSETQ come from the germline V gene. J was trimmed by 2 bases and V by 5 bases; bases with no gene match: 23. CDR3 length: 21 residues.

The chain recombines TRBV7-2 with TRBJ2-7; 7 nucleotides line up with TRBD2. Germline V gives CDR1 SGHTA, CDR2 FQGNSA. CDR3 length equals 18 residues. J was trimmed by 2 bases and V by 1 base; bases with no gene match: 14. In DNA form, the CDR3 reads TGTGCCAGCAGCTTAGTGAGGGGCGGGAGCAAGGGTCCCTACGAGCAGTACTTC. It yields the protein CASSLVRGGSKGPYEQYF.

CDR3 sequence (DNA): TGTGCCACCAGTGACCGAGGGTTAGGCTGGGACAATGAGCAGTTCTTC. It translates to CATSDRGLGWDNEQFF. V usage is TRBV24-1 and J usage is TRBJ2-1; tentatively, D is TRBD2 (5 bases). The CDR3 consists of 16 residues. The germline gives CDR1 KGHDR, CDR2 SFDVKD. The V gene lost 4 bases and the J gene lost 5 bases, with 17 bases spanning the gap.

The chain has TRBV5-6 and TRBJ2-1, with 10 nucleotides matching TRBD2. The CDR3 length is 15 residues. Losses at the gene ends were 2 bases for V and 8 bases for J; bases not matched to a gene: 7. Germline values: CDR1 SGHDT, CDR2 YYEEEE. The CDR3 is CASSLQAGGVDEQFF. CDR3 nucleotides: TGTGCCAGCAGCTTACAAGCGGGAGGGGTGGATGAGCAGTTCTTC.

The chain recombines TRBV28 with TRBJ1-6; D unclear. The CDR3 consists of 18 residues. Germline V CDR1 and CDR2: MDHEN, SYDVKM. Trimming left V 3 bases short and J 3 bases short, with 18 bases between. The CDR3 loop is CASSFGPDSGSYNSPLHF. The CDR3 DNA is TGTGCCAGCAGTTTCGGACCCGACTCGGGAAGCTATAATTCACCCCTCCACTTT.

V usage is TRBV5-4 and J usage is TRBJ2-5; TRBD2 agrees at 10 bases. Germline-derived CDR1 and CDR2 are SGHNT and YYREEE (reference sequence). The length of the CDR3 is 14 residues. V lost 5 bases and J lost 5; bases outside the gene matches: 6. CDR3: CASSRSGRAETQYF. The CDR3 nucleotides are TGTGCCAGCAGTCGGAGCGGGAGGGCTGAGACCCAGTACTTC.

This clone was found once. The chain has TRBV2 and TRBJ2-7, with D perhaps matching TRBD1 (5 bases). V was pared by 6 bases and J by 6 bases, with 12 bases between. The germline CDR1 and CDR2 sequences are SNHLY and FYNNEI. The CDR3 sequence is 12 residues long. The chain's CDR3 is CASSDQGSEQYF. As DNA, the CDR3 is TGTGCCAGCAGCGACCAGGGTAGCGAGCAGTACTTC. Full variable domain (outside the CDR3, taken from reference TRBV2 and TRBJ2-7): EPEVTQTPSHQVTQMGQEVILRCVPISNHLYFYWYRQILGQKVEFLVSFYNNEISEKSEIFDDQFSVERPDGSNFTLKIRSTKLEDSAMYFCASSDQGSEQYFGPGTRLTVT.

The V and J genes are TRBV19 and TRBJ2-1; 7 bases agree with TRBD2. The germline CDR1 and CDR2 sequences are LNHDA and SQIVND (reference sequence). The CDR3 covers 14 residues. V was clipped by 4 bases and J by 6 bases; unmatched bases: 6. In DNA, the CDR3 is TGTGCCAGTAGTACCCGCGGGAGATTCAATGAGCAGTTCTTC. It encodes CASSTRGRFNEQFF.